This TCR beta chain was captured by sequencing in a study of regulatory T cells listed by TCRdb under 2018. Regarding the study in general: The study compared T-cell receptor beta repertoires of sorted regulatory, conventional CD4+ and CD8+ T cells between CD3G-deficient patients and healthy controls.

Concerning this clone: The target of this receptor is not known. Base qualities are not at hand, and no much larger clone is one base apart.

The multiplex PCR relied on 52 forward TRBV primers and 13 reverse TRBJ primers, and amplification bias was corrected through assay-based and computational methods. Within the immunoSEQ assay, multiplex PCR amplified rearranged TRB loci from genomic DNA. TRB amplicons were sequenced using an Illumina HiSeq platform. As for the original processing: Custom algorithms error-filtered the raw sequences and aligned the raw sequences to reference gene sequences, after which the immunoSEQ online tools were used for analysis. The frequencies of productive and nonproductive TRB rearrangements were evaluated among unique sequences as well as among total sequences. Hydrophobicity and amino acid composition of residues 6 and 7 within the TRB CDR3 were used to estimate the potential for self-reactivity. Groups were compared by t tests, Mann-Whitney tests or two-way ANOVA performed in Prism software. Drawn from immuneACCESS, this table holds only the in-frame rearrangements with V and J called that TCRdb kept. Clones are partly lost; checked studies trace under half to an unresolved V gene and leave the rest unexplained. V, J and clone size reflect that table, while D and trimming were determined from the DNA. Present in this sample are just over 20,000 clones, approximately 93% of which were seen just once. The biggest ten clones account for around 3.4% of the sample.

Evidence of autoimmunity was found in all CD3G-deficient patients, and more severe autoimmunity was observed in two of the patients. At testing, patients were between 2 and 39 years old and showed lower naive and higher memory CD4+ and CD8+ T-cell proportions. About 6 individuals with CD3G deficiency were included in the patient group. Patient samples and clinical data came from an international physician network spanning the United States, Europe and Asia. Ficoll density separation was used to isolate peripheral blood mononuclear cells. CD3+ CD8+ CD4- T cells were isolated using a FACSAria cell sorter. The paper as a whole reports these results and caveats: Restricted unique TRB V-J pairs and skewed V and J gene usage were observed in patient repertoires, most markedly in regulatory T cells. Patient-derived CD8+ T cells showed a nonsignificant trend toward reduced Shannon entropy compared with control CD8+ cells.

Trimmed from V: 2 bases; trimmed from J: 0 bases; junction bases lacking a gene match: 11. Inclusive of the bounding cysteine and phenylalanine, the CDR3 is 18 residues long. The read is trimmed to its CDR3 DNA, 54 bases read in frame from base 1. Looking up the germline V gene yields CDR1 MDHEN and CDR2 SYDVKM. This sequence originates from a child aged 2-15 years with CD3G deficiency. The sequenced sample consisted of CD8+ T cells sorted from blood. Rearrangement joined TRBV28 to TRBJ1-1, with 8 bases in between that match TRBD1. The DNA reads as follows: TGTGCCAGCAGTTTAACACCGGACTCGGGACAGGTGAACACTGAAGCTTTCTTT. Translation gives CASSLTPDSGQVNTEAFF. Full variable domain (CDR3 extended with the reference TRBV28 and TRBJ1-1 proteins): DVKVTQSSRYLVKRTGEKVFLECVQDMDHENMFWYRQDPGLGLRLIYFSYDVKMKEKGDIPEGYSVSREKKERFSLILESASTNQTSMYLCASSLTPDSGQVNTEAFFGQGTRLTVV.